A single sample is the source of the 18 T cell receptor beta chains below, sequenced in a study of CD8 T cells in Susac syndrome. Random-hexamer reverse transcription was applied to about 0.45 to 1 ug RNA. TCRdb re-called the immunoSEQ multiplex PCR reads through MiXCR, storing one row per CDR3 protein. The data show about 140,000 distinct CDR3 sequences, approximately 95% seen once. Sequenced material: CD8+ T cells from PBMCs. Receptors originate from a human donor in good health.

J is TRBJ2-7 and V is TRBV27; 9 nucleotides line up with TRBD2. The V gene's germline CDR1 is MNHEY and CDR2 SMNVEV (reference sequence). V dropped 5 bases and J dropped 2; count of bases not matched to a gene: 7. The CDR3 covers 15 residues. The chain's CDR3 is CASSIIAGAPYEQYF. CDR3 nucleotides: TGTGCCAGCAGTATCATAGCGGGAGCCCCCTACGAGCAGTACTTC.

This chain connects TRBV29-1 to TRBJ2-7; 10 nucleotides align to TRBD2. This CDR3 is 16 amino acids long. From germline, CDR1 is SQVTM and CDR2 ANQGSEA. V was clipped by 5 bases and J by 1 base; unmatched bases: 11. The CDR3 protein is CSVFGALAGVSYEQYF. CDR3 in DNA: TGCAGCGTTTTCGGGGCGCTAGCGGGAGTATCCTACGAGCAGTACTTC.

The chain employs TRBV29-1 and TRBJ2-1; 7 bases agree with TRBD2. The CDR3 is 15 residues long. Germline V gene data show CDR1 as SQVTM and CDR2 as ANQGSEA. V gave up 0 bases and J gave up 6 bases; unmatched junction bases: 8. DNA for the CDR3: TGCAGCGTTGAAGAGGTAGCGGGCCATATCAATGAGCAGTTCTTC. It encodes CSVEEVAGHINEQFF.

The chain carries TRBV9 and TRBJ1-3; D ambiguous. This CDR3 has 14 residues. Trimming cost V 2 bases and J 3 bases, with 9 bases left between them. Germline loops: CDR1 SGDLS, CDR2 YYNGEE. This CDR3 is CASSVGILGNTIYF. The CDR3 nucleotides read TGTGCCAGCAGCGTCGGGATCCTTGGAAACACCATATATTTT.

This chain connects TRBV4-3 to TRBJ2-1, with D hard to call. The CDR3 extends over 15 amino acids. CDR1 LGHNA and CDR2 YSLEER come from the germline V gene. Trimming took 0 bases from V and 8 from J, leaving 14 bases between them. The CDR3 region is CASSQDRASWDEQFF. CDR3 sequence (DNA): TGCGCCAGCAGCCAAGATAGGGCTAGTTGGGATGAGCAGTTCTTC.

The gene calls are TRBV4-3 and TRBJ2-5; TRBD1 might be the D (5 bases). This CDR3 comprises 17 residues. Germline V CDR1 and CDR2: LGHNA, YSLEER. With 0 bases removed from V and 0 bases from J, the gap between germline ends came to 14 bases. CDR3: CASSQEGAGNDQETQYF. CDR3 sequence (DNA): TGCGCCAGCAGCCAAGAAGGGGCAGGGAATGACCAAGAGACCCAGTACTTC.

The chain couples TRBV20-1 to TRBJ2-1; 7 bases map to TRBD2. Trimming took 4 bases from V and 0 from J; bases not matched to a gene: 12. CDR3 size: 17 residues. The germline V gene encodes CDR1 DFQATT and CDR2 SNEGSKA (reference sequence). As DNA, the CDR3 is TGCAGTGCTAAGGTTTATGGGGGGGAGAGCTCCTACAATGAGCAGTTCTTC. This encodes CSAKVYGGESSYNEQFF.

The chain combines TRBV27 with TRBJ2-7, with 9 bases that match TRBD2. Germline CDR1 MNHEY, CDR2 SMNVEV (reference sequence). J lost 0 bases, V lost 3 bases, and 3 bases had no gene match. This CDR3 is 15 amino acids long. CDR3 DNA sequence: TGTGCCAGCAGTTTTCGTAGCGGGAGCTCCTACGAGCAGTACTTC. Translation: CASSFRSGSSYEQYF.

CDR3 in DNA: TGTGCCAGCAGTGAAAAGGTAGCGATCTACAATGAGCAGTTCTTC. Translated: CASSEKVAIYNEQFF. The chain recombines TRBV2 with TRBJ2-1; the D gene is possibly TRBD2 (5 bases). From germline, CDR1 is SNHLY and CDR2 FYNNEI. The length of the CDR3 is 15 residues. The germline V and J ends were trimmed by 2 bases and 3 bases, with 11 bases remaining between them. Filled out from reference TRBV2 and TRBJ2-1, the complete variable domain reads EPEVTQTPSHQVTQMGQEVILRCVPISNHLYFYWYRQILGQKVEFLVSFYNNEISEKSEIFDDQFSVERPDGSNFTLKIRSTKLEDSAMYFCASSEKVAIYNEQFFGPGTRLTVL.

CDR3 nucleotide sequence: TGTGCCACCAGCATAAGCGGGAGCCCCTTCTATGAGCAGTTCTTC. Translated: CATSISGSPFYEQFF. The genes are TRBV15 and TRBJ2-1, with 8 bases lining up with TRBD2. In germline, CDR1 is LNHNV, CDR2 YYDKDF (reference sequence). This CDR3 is 15 amino acids long. Trimming at V came to 4 bases and at J to 8 bases, leaving 10 bases not matched to a gene. The complete variable domain, with remaining parts taken from reference TRBV15 and TRBJ2-1, reads DAMVIQNPRYQVTQFGKPVTLSCSQTLNHNVMYWYQQKSSQAPKLLFHYYDKDFNNEADTPDNFQSRRPNTSFCFLDIRSPGLGDTAMYLCATSISGSPFYEQFFGPGTRLTVL.

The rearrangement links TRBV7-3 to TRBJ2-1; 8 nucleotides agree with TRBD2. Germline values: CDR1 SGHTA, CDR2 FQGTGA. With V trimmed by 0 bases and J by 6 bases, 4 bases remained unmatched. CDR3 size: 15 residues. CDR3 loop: CASSLTAGVGNEQFF. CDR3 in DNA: TGTGCCAGCAGCTTAACAGCGGGAGTGGGCAATGAGCAGTTCTTC.

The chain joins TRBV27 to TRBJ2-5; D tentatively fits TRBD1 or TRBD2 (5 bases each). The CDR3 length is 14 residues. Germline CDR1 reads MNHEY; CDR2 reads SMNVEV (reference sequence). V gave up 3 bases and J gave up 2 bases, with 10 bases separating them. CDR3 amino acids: CASSFMGPQETQYF. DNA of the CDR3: TGTGCCAGCAGTTTCATGGGACCACAAGAGACCCAGTACTTC.

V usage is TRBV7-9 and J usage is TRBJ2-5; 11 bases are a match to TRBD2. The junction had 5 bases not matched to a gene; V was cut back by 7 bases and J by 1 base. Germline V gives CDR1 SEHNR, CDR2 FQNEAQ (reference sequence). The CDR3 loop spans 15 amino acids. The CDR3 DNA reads TGTGCCAGCAATCGACTAGCGGGGCGCCAAGAGACCCAGTACTTC. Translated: CASNRLAGRQETQYF.

For the CDR3, the DNA is TGTGCCAGCAGCCGCTCCAGGGGGAACACTGAAGCTTTCTTT. This sequence encodes CASSRSRGNTEAFF. This chain connects TRBV7-9 to TRBJ1-1, with a tentative D call TRBD1 (6 bases). The V end lost 5 bases, the J end lost 1 base, and 11 bases lay between the germline ends. There are 14 residues in the CDR3. CDR1 is SEHNR, CDR2 FQNEAQ, per germline (reference sequence).

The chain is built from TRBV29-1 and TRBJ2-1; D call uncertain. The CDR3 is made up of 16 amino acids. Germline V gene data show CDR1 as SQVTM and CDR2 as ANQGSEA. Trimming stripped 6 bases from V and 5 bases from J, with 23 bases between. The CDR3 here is CSVRALAPPLDNEQFF. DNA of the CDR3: TGCAGCGTCCGGGCTCTCGCTCCTCCGTTGGACAATGAGCAGTTCTTC.

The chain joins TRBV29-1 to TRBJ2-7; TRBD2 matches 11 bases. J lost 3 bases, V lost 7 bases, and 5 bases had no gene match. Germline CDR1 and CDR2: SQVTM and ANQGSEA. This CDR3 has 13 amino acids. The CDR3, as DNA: TGCAGCGCACAGGGACTAGCGGACTACGAGCAGTACTTC. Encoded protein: CSAQGLADYEQYF.

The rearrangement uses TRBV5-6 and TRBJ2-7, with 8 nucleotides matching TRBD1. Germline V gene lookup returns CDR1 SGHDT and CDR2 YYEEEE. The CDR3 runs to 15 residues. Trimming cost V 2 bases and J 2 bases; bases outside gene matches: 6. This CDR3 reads CASSLFGQGAYEQYF. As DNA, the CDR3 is TGTGCCAGCAGCTTATTCGGACAGGGAGCCTACGAGCAGTACTTC.

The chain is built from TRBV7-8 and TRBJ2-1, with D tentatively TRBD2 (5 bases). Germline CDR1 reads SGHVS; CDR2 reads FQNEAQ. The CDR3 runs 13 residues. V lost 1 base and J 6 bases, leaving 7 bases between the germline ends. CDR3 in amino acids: CASSLVRGNEQFF. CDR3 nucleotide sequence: TGTGCCAGCAGCTTAGTTCGGGGCAATGAGCAGTTCTTC.